The rows below give T cell receptor beta chains drawn from one sample of a study of blood T cell repertoires in COVID-19. Assay: immunoSEQ multiplex PCR; the TCRdb copy retains only in-frame clones and omits some. The data hold around 100,000 clones, with about nine tenths observed a single time. The material sequenced was peripheral blood. These receptors were collected from a man between 50 and 59 years old with acute or convalescent COVID-19. Each CDR3 is given with its conserved first and last residue. A D gene is named only where the DNA matches it firmly. Clone size is stated in some rows and not others, as once, few, many or a class when expanded.

D gene: -
clone size: -
V gene: TRBV5-1
J gene: TRBJ2-1
CDR3 DNA: TGCGCCAGCAGCTTGGCGACGGGGTCTAACAATGAGCAGTTCTTC
CDR3 protein: CASSLATGSNNEQFF

D gene: TRBD1
clone size: -
V gene: TRBV2
J gene: TRBJ1-5
CDR3 DNA: TGTGCCAGCAGTGAAGAGACAGGGGGCCGTCAGCCCCAGCATTTT
CDR3 protein: CASSEETGGRQPQHF

D gene: -
clone size: once
V gene: TRBV2
J gene: TRBJ1-5
CDR3 DNA: TGTGCCAGCAAACGTAGGGACACCCGTAGCAATCAGCCCCAGCATTTT
CDR3 protein: CASKRRDTRSNQPQHF

D gene: -
clone size: -
V gene: TRBV19
J gene: TRBJ1-5
CDR3 DNA: TGTGCCAGTAGTCGTAGAACACAGGCTAATAGCAATCAGCCCCAGCATTTT
CDR3 protein: CASSRRTQANSNQPQHF

D gene: -
clone size: -
V gene: TRBV15
J gene: TRBJ2-7
CDR3 DNA: TGTGCCACCAGCAGAGAGAACAGGTACGAGCAGTACTTC
CDR3 protein: CATSRENRYEQYF

D gene: TRBD1
clone size: -
V gene: TRBV29-1
J gene: TRBJ1-4
CDR3 DNA: TGCAGCGTGGCCGGGACAGGGAAGAGCGCGGCGGAAAAACTGTTTTTT
CDR3 protein: CSVAGTGKSAAEKLFF

D gene: TRBD1
clone size: -
V gene: TRBV27
J gene: TRBJ2-7
CDR3 DNA: TGTGCCAGCAGTTTAGGGTGGACAGGGGAGCACGAGCAGTACTTC
CDR3 protein: CASSLGWTGEHEQYF

D gene: TRBD1
clone size: -
V gene: TRBV28
J gene: TRBJ1-1
CDR3 DNA: TGTGCCAGCAGTTTAGGGGGACAGGGGCCTGAAGCTTTCTTT
CDR3 protein: CASSLGGQGPEAFF

D gene: -
clone size: -
V gene: TRBV15
J gene: TRBJ1-6
CDR3 DNA: TGTGCCACCAGCAGAGATAGAGGGCCCAATTCACCCCTCCACTTT
CDR3 protein: CATSRDRGPNSPLHF

D gene: -
clone size: -
V gene: TRBV28
J gene: TRBJ1-3
CDR3 DNA: TGTGCCAGCAGTTTATTAGGACTGGGTGGAAACACCATATATTTT
CDR3 protein: CASSLLGLGGNTIYF